These T cell receptor beta chains were read from a single sample in a study of human T cells and chemical hapten exposure. TCRdb reanalysed the RACE reads using MiXCR and keeps one entry per CDR3 protein. Of fewer than 200,000 distinct CDR3 sequences listed, roughly 26% are singletons. Specimen: whole blood, collected in connection with sensitization to the hapten diphenylcyclopropenone (DPC). The receptors were gathered from a woman younger than 30 with alopecia areata. Some clones in this sample may be carry-over from other donors' samples. Each CDR3 is given with its conserved first and last residue. Fields, in order: V gene, clone size, CDR3 protein. Expanded clones get a size class; other rows say once, few or many, or leave the size out.

V: TRBV27; size: few; CDR3: CASSFSGRGVDTQYF
V: TRBV9; size: few; CDR3: CASSPRWGRNYNEQFF
V: TRBV12-3/TRBV12-4; size: few; CDR3: CASKGAYEQYF
V: TRBV6-5; size: -; CDR3: CASSTSTRVWDTDTQYF
V: TRBV12-3/TRBV12-4; size: few; CDR3: CASSLTGLMNTEAFF
V: TRBV5-1; size: -; CDR3: CASSPTGGSTEAFF
V: TRBV6-6; size: -; CDR3: CASGSSRGTQYF
V: TRBV20-1; size: -; CDR3: CSAPRPRGADNEQFF
V: TRBV9; size: once; CDR3: CASSPFNNEQFF
V: TRBV12-3/TRBV12-4; size: -; CDR3: CASSRDERDQYF
V: TRBV29-1; size: few; CDR3: CSVAERANEKLFF
V: TRBV29-1; size: few; CDR3: CSVENERNNEQFF
V: TRBV12-3/TRBV12-4; size: -; CDR3: CASSWTVNTEAFF